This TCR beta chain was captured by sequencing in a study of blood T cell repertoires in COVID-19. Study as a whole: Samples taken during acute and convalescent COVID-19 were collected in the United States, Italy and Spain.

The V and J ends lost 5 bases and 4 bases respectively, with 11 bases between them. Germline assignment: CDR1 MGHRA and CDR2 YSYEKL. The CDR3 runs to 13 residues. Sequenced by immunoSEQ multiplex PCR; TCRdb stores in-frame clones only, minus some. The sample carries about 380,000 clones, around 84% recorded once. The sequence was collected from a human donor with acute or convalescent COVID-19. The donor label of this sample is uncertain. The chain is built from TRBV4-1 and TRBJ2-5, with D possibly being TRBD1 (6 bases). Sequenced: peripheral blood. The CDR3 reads CASSDTGRETQYF. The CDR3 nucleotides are TGCGCCAGCAGCGACACAGGGAGAGAGACCCAGTACTTC.